What follows are 17 T cell receptor beta chains derived from one specimen sequenced in a study of beta chain features in type 1 diabetes. The whole isolated RNA underwent reverse transcription, so sequencing captured expressed TCRB transcripts. The assay was immunoSEQ multiplex PCR, and TCRdb's table has in-frame clones only and misses some. The data show about 110,000 clones, with less than 40% seen just once and around 0.07% held by the top ten. The sample taken for sequencing was stem cell memory CD4+ T cells from blood. Receptors originate from a woman aged 18-30 years in good health.

The V and J genes are TRBV7-8 and TRBJ1-5; 9 nucleotides line up with TRBD1. Per the germline V gene, CDR1 is SGHVS and CDR2 is FQNEAQ. The V and J ends lost 5 bases and 6 bases, in that order; junction bases with no gene match: 8. The CDR3 runs to 15 residues. CDR3 sequence reads: CASSLTGGARQPQHF. The CDR3 DNA sequence: TGTGCCAGCAGCCTAACAGGGGGCGCGCGTCAGCCCCAGCATTTT.

This clone was seen more than once but under ten times. The J gene is TRBJ2-3, the V gene TRBV27; 10 bases line up with TRBD1. Germline CDR1 reads MNHEY; CDR2 reads SMNVEV (reference sequence). The V gene end was trimmed by 5 bases and the J gene end by 9 bases; junction bases not matched to a gene: 5. The CDR3 spans 13 residues. CDR3 in DNA: TGTGCCAGCAGTCCTGCGGGACAGGGGACGCAGTATTTT. It codes for CASSPAGQGTQYF.

The V and J genes are TRBV20-1 and TRBJ2-7; no reliable D call. CDR3 length: 11 residues. The V end was cut by 1 base, the J end by 3 bases, with 4 bases between. The germline CDR1 and CDR2 sequences are DFQATT and SNEGSKA (reference sequence). CDR3 region: CSARAFYEQYF. Here the CDR3 DNA reads TGCAGTGCTAGAGCCTTCTACGAGCAGTACTTC.

This clone was detected a few times. This chain joins TRBV6-5 and TRBJ2-1; D is possibly TRBD2 (6 bases). CDR1 and CDR2 (germline): MNHEY, SVGAGI. This CDR3 spans 15 amino acids. V shed 8 bases and J shed 0 bases, with 14 bases lying between them. The CDR3 nucleotides read TGTGCCAGCTTAGGGACGGGGGACTCCTACAATGAGCAGTTCTTC. The encoded protein is CASLGTGDSYNEQFF.

J is TRBJ1-2 and V is TRBV5-6; 7 bases agree with TRBD1. With 4 bases clipped from V and 8 bases from J, the junction kept 8 bases outside the gene matches. CDR3 length: 13 amino acids. Germline lookup yields CDR1 SGHDT and CDR2 YYEEEE. CDR3 coding DNA: TGTGCCAGCAGCCGAAAAGGGGGCGGCGGCTACACCTTC. Translated, it gives CASSRKGGGGYTF.

The chain links TRBV28 to TRBJ1-1; the match to TRBD1 covers 10 bases. Trimming cost V 4 bases and J 0 bases; bases outside gene matches: 8. The CDR3 runs to 17 residues. Germline values: CDR1 MDHEN, CDR2 SYDVKM. CDR3 sequence: CASSSRGQGWVNTEAFF. The CDR3 DNA is TGTGCCAGCAGTTCGAGGGGACAGGGGTGGGTGAACACTGAAGCTTTCTTT.

The V gene is TRBV28, the J gene TRBJ2-7; TRBD2 matches 16 bases. V was clipped by 3 bases and J by 1 base; unmatched bases: 9. The CDR3 sequence is 19 residues long. Germline assignment: CDR1 MDHEN and CDR2 SYDVKM. The CDR3 loop reads CASSLPFGTSGRVSYEQYF. CDR3 coding DNA: TGTGCCAGCAGTTTGCCGTTCGGGACTAGCGGGAGGGTGTCCTACGAGCAGTACTTC.

The rearrangement uses TRBV27 and TRBJ1-1, with a possible D match to TRBD1 (5 bases). Trimming stripped 3 bases from V and 4 bases from J, with 15 bases between. Germline assignment: CDR1 MNHEY and CDR2 SMNVEV (reference sequence). The CDR3 extends over 15 amino acids. The CDR3 here is CASSFGRRRGTEAFF. The CDR3 DNA reads as TGTGCCAGCAGTTTTGGAAGGCGGAGGGGCACTGAAGCTTTCTTT.

This clone was seen only a few times. This rearrangement joins TRBV19 to TRBJ1-1, with TRBD1 matching over 7 bases. The germline CDR1 and CDR2 sequences are LNHDA and SQIVND (reference sequence). CDR3 size: 15 residues. With V trimmed by 4 bases and J by 7 bases, 12 bases remained unmatched. The DNA of the CDR3 is TGTGCCAGTAGTACCCCAATTGCGGGACAGAGTGAAGCTTTCTTT. Protein: CASSTPIAGQSEAFF.

V usage is TRBV28 and J usage is TRBJ2-3; 7 bases are a match to TRBD2. The CDR3 extends over 15 amino acids. Per the germline V gene, CDR1 is MDHEN and CDR2 is SYDVKM. The V segment lost 6 bases and the J segment 8 bases; nucleotides outside the gene matches: 14. The CDR3 DNA reads as TGTGCCAGCAGCCACCGTGGTGCGGGAGAAGGTACGCAGTATTTT. It is translated as CASSHRGAGEGTQYF.

This rearrangement joins TRBV19 to TRBJ1-2; possible D gene TRBD1, 6 bases. The CDR3 totals 14 residues. The V gene's germline CDR1 is LNHDA and CDR2 SQIVND (reference sequence). Trimming took off 4 bases at V and 4 bases at J, with 13 bases between the two ends. The CDR3 DNA is TGTGCCAGTAGTACCCCGGTCAGGGGCTATGGCTACACCTTC. Its translation: CASSTPVRGYGYTF.

This chain uses TRBV28 with TRBJ1-4; 8 positions match TRBD1. CDR1 and CDR2 from the germline V gene are MDHEN and SYDVKM. The ends lost 2 bases at V and 8 bases at J; junction bases unmatched: 7. This CDR3 has 15 residues. CDR3 nucleotide sequence: TGTGCCAGCAGTTTAAATGCAGGGGGCGGCGAAAAACTGTTTTTT. This codes for CASSLNAGGGEKLFF.

The chain couples TRBV30 to TRBJ1-3; D unresolved. Germline V gives CDR1 GTSNPN, CDR2 SVGIG (reference sequence). V lost 3 bases, J lost 7 bases, and 13 bases lay in between. The CDR3 loop spans 13 amino acids. The CDR3 DNA follows: TGTGCCTGGAGCTACCTTGGAGCGAACACCATATATTTT. This translates into CAWSYLGANTIYF. The full variable domain, rest sourced from reference TRBV30 and TRBJ1-3, is SQTIHQWPATLVQPVGSPLSLECTVEGTSNPNLYWYRQAAGRGLQLLFYSVGIGQISSEVPQNLSASRPQDRQFILSSKKLLLSDSGFYLCAWSYLGANTIYFGEGSWLTVV.

The J gene is TRBJ2-1, the V gene TRBV28; 14 bases match TRBD2. The V gene end was trimmed by 6 bases and the J gene end by 6 bases; junction bases not matched to a gene: 4. CDR1 is MDHEN, CDR2 SYDVKM, per germline. This CDR3 has 15 residues. CDR3 in amino acids: CASSPGLAGGNEQFF. In DNA, the CDR3 is TGTGCCAGCAGCCCTGGACTAGCGGGAGGCAATGAGCAGTTCTTC.

The V and J genes are TRBV6-1 and TRBJ2-7; D is perhaps TRBD2 (6 bases). Germline assignment: CDR1 MNHNS and CDR2 SASEGT. Trimming cost V 6 bases and J 3 bases, with 15 bases left between them. The CDR3 sequence is 14 residues long. In DNA, the CDR3 is TGTGCCAGCAGAGTTTCGGGACTCCACTACGAGCAGTACTTC. Amino acid sequence: CASRVSGLHYEQYF.

V usage is TRBV28 and J usage is TRBJ2-1; D might be TRBD2 (6 bases). The CDR3 runs 13 residues. The germline V and J ends were trimmed by 8 bases and 15 bases, with 23 bases remaining between them. In germline, CDR1 is MDHEN, CDR2 SYDVKM. CDR3 coding DNA: TGTGCCAGCCCCTCGCCGGCGGGAAAGTTTCCGTTCTTC. Protein product: CASPSPAGKFPFF.

The chain combines TRBV11-2 with TRBJ2-1, with TRBD2 identical over 9 bases. The CDR3 covers 17 residues. CDR1 SGHAT and CDR2 FQNNGV come from the germline V gene. After removal of 2 bases from V and 7 bases from J, the junction contained 12 bases not matched to a gene. CDR3 DNA: TGTGCCAGCAGCTTACGGCTAGTAAGCGGGAGGCGAAATGAGCAGTTCTTC. It specifies CASSLRLVSGRRNEQFF.